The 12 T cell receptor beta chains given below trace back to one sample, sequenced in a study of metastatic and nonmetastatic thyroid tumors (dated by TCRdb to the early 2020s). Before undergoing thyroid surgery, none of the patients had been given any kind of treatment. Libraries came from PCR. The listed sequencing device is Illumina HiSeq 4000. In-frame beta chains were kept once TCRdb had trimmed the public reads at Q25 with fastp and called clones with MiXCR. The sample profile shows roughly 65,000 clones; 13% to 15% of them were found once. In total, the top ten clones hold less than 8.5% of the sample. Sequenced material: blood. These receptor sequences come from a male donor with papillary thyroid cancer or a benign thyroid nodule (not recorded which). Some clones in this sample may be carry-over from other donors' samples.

The CDR3 spells CASSVGDRGPETQYF. The DNA of the CDR3 is TGTGCCAGCAGCGTAGGGGACAGGGGGCCCGAGACCCAGTACTTC. The rearrangement uses TRBV9 and TRBJ2-5; 12 bases are shared with TRBD1. There are 15 residues in the CDR3. V dropped 0 bases and J dropped 5; count of bases not matched to a gene: 2. Looked up from germline, CDR1 is SGDLS and CDR2 is YYNGEE.

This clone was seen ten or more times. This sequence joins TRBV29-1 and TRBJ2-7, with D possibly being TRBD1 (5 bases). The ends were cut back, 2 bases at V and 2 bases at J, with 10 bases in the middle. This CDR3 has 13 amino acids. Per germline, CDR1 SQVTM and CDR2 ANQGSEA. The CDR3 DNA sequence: TGCAGCGTTGAAATGCAGGGTGCCTACGAGCAGTACTTC. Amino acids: CSVEMQGAYEQYF.

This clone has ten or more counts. CDR3 amino acids: CASSPQGAREKLFF. DNA of the CDR3: TGTGCCAGCAGTCCGCAGGGGGCGCGAGAAAAACTGTTTTTT. J is TRBJ1-4 and V is TRBV6-2 or TRBV6-3, with 8 bases identical to TRBD1. CDR3 length: 14 residues. Looked up from germline, CDR1 is MNHEY and CDR2 is SVGEGT. The trim removed 5 bases at V and 8 bases at J, leaving 7 bases unmatched.

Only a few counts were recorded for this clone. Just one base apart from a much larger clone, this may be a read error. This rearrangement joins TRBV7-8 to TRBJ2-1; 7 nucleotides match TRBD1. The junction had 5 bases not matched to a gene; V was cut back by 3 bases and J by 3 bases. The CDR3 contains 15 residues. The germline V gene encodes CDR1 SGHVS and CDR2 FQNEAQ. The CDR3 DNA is TGTGCCAGCAGCTTGGGACAGTCGATCTACAATGAGCAGTTCTTC. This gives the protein CASSLGQSIYNEQFF.

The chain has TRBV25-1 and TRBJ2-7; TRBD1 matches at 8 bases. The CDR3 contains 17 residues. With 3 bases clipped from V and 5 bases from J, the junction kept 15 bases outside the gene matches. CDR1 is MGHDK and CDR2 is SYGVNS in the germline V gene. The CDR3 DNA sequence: TGTGCCAGCAGTGACCGCCATCTACAGGGGGGAGAGCACGAGCAGTACTTC. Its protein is CASSDRHLQGGEHEQYF.

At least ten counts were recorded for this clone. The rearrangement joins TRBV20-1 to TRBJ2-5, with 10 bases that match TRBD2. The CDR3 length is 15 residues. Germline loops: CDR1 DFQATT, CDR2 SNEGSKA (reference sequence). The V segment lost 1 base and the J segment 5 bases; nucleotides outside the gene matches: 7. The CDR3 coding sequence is TGCAGTGCTAGAGGACTAGCGGGTTGGGAGGAGACCCAGTACTTC. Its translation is CSARGLAGWEETQYF.

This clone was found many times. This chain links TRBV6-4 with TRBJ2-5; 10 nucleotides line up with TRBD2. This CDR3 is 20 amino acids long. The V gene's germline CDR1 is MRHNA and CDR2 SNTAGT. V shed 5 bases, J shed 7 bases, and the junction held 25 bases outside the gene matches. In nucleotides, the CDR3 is TGTGCCAGCAGTCCCTCCGCTAGCGGGAGTATCCTCGGCGGGACGGGGACCCAGTACTTC. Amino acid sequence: CASSPSASGSILGGTGTQYF.

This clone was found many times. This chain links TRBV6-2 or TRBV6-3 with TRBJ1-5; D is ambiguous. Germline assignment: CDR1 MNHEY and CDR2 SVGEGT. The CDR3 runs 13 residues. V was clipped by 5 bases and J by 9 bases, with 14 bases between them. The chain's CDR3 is CASSDAPLLPQHF. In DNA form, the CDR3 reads TGTGCCAGCAGTGACGCACCTCTTCTGCCCCAGCATTTT.

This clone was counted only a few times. The CDR3 loop reads CASRRTRGRDNEQFF. For the CDR3, the DNA is TGTGCCAGCAGACGGACTAGAGGGAGGGACAATGAGCAGTTCTTC. V gene TRBV6-1 combines with J gene TRBJ2-1, with 7 bases matching TRBD2. This CDR3 is built from 15 residues. CDR1 and CDR2 from the germline V gene are MNHNS and SASEGT. V was pared by 6 bases and J by 5 bases, with 10 bases of the junction left unmatched.

CDR3 protein: CASSTEGAALRTDTQYF. The DNA of the CDR3 is TGTGCCAGCAGCACAGAGGGGGCGGCCCTTAGAACAGATACGCAGTATTTT. The rearrangement links TRBV25-1 to TRBJ2-3, with TRBD1 matching 7 bases. The CDR3 spans 17 residues. V trimming: 6 bases; J trimming: 3 bases; junction bases outside the gene matches: 15. Germline CDR1 reads MGHDK; CDR2 reads SYGVNS.

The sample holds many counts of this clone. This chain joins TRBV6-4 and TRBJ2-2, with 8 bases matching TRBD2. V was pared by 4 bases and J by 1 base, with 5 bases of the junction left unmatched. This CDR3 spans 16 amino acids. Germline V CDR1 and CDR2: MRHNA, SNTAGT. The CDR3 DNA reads TGTGCCAGCAGTGCTTTCAGCGGGGGGAACACCGGGGAGCTGTTTTTT. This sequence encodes CASSAFSGGNTGELFF.

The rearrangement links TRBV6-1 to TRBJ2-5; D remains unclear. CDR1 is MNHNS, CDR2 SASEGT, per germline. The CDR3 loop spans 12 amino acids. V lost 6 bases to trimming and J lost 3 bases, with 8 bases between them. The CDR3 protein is CASRTPEETQYF. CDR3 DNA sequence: TGTGCCAGCAGGACCCCTGAAGAGACCCAGTACTTC.